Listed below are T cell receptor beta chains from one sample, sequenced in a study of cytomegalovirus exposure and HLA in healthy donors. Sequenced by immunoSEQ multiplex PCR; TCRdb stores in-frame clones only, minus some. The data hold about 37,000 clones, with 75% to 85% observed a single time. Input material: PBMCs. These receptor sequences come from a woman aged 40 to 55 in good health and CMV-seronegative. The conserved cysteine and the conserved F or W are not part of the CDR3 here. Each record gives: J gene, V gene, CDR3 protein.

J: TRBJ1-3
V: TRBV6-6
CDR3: ASSYSRASGNTIY

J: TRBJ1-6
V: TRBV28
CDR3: ASSLSRIGNSPLH

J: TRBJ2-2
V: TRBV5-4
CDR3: ASSSFGGAGELF

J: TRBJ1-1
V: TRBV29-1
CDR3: SVVNRGRNTEAF

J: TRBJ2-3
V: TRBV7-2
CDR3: ASSLMGQGLDTQY

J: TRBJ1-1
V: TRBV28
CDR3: ASSRSFTEAF

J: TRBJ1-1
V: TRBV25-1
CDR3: ASSALGTRSEAF

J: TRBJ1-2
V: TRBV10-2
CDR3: ASRQATGYGYT

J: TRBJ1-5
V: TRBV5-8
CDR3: ASSPYFNQPQH

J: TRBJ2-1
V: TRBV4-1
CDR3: ASSQDAQGMNEQF

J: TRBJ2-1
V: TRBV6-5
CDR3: ASSYSTGQQYNEQF

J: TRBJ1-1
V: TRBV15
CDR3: ATSRYTGTNEAF

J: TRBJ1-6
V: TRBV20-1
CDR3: SATDNSPLH

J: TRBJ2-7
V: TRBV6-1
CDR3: ASSAGAGLSYEQY

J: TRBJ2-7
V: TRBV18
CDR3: ASSPSSDEQY

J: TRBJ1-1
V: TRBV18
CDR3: ASSRGTGDLNTEAF

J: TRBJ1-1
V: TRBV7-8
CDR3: ASSNRDRATEAF

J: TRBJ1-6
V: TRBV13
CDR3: ASSLGGDRGRFTTLH

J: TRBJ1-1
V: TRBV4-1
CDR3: ASSQEFTGGITEAF

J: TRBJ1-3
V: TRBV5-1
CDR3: ASSPTGPSGNTIY

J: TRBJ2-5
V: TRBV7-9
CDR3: ASSLKNGRGGYLETQY

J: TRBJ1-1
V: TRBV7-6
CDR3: ASSPRTGAGPEAF

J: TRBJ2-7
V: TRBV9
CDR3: ASSVEGGASYEQY

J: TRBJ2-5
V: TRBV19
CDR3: ASSIQTSGGQETQY

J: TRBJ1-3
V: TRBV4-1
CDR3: ASSRSTGNSGNTIY

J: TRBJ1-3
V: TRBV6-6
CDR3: ASIGQVVENTIY

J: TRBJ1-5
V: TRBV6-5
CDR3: ASSSPNQPQH

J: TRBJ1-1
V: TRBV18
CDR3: ASSPSSAGGGSEAF

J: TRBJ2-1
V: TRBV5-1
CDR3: ASSPAATSSYNEQF

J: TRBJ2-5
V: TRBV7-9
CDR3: ASRRYQETQY

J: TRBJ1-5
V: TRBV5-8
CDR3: ASSLVGQVGQPQH

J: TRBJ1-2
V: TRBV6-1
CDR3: ATVRDTSNYGYT

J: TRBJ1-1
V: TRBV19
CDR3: ASRPRTGVLGLNTEAF

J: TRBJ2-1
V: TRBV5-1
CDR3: ASRDRGLLSEQF

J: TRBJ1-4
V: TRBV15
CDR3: ATSPGLVAATNEKLF

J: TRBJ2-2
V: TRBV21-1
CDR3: ASSNGVRQGETGELF

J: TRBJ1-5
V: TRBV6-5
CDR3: ASSYVRGQPQH

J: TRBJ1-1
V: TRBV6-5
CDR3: ASSYRTGNTEAF

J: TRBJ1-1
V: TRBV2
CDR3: ASGRGVDTEAF

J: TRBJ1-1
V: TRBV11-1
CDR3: ASRNAGRAEAF

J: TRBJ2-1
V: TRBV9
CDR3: ASSERGGVSNEQF

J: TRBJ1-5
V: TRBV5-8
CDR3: ATPGGHNQPQH

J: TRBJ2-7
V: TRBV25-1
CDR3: ATHRDFTYEQY

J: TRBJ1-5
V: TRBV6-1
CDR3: ASSVTPYSNQPQH

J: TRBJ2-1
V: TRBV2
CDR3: ASSVWQGGEQF

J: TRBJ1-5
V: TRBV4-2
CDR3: ASSQAVGQGVNQPQH